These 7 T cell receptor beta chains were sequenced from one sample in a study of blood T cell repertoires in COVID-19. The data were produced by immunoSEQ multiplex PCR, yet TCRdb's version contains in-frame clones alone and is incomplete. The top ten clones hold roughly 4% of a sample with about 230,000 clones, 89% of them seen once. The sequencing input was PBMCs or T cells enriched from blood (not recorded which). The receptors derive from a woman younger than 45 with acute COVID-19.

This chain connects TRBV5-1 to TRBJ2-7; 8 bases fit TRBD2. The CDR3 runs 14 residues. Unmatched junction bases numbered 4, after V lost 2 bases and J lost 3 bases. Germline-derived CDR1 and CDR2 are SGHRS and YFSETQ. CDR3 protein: CASSFGGVDYEQYF. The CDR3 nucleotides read TGCGCCAGCAGCTTCGGGGGGGTGGACTACGAGCAGTACTTC.

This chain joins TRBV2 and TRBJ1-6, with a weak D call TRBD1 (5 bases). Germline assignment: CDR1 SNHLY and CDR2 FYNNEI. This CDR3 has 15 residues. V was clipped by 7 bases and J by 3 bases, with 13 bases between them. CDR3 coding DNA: TGTGCCAGCACGCAGGGTCTAGTCTATAATTCACCCCTCCACTTT. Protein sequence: CASTQGLVYNSPLHF.

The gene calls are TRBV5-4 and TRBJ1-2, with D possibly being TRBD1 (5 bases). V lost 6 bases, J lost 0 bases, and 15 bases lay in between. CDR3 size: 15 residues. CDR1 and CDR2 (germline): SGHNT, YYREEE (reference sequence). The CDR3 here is CASTRRGGSNYGYTF. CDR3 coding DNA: TGTGCCAGCACTCGGCGGGGGGGATCTAACTATGGCTACACCTTC.

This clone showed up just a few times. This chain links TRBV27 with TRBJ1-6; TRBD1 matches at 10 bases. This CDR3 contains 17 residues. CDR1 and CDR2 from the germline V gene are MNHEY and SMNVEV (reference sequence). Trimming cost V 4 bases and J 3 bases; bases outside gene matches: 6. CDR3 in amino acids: CASSYRQGAGYNSPLHF. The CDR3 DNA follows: TGTGCCAGCAGTTATCGACAGGGGGCTGGCTATAATTCACCCCTCCACTTT.

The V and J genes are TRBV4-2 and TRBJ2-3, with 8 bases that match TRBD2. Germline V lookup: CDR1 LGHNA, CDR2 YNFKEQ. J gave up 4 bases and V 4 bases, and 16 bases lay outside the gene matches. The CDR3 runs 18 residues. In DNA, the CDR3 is TGTGCCAGCAGCCCCCAGTTGGGACTAGTTCGGGGCTCAGATACGCAGTATTTT. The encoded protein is CASSPQLGLVRGSDTQYF.

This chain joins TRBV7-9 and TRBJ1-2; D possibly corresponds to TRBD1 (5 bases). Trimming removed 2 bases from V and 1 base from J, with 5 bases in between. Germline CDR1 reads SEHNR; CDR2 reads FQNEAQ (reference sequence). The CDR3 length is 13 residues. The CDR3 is CASSLQGNYGYTF. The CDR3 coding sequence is TGTGCCAGCAGCTTACAGGGTAACTATGGCTACACCTTC.

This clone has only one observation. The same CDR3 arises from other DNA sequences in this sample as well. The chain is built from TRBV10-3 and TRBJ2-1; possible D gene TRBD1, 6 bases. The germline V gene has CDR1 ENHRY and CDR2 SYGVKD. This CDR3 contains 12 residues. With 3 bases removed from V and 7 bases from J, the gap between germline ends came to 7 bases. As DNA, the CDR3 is TGTGCCATCAGTGAAGGGGGAAATGAGCAGTTCTTC. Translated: CAISEGGNEQFF.